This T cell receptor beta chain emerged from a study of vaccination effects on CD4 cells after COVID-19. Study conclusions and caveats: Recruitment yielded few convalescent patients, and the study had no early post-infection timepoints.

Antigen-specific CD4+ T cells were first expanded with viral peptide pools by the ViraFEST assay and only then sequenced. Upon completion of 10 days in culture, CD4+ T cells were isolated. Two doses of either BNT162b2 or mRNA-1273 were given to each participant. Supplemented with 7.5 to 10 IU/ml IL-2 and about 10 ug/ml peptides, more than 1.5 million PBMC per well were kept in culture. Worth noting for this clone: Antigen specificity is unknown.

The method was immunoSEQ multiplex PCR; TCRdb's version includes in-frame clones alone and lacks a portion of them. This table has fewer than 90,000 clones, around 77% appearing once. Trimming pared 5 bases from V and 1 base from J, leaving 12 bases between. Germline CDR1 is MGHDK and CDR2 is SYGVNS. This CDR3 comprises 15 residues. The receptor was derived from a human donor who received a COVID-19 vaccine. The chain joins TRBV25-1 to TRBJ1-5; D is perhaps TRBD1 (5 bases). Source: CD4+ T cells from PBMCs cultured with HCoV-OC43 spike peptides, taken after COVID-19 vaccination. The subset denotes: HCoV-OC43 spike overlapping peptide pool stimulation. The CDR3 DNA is TGTGCCAGCAGTCCCTCGGGGGGGAGCAATCAGCCCCAGCATTTT. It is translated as CASSPSGGSNQPQHF.